This T cell receptor beta chain was sequenced in a study of blood T cells in healthy people across ages. Alongside a J-beta primer mix, a sample-barcoded 5' primer served in a second PCR lasting roughly 7 to 12 cycles. TCRdb reprocessed the 5' RACE reads with MiXCR, giving one entry per CDR3 protein. The sample shows more than 900,000 distinct CDR3 sequences, 25% to 30% of them seen only once. The CDR3 length is 15 residues. V was trimmed by 1 base and J by 2 bases, leaving 10 bases between them. Looked up from germline, CDR1 is LGHNA and CDR2 is YSLEER. This same sample was also part of a study on T cells of mothers and their children.

The clonotype was recovered from a woman aged 40 to 50 in good health. The chain joins TRBV4-3 to TRBJ2-3; D is uncertain. The material sequenced was blood. The CDR3 region is CASSQVHRSTDTQYF. The CDR3, as DNA: TGCGCCAGCAGCCAAGTTCACCGATCCACAGATACGCAGTATTTT.